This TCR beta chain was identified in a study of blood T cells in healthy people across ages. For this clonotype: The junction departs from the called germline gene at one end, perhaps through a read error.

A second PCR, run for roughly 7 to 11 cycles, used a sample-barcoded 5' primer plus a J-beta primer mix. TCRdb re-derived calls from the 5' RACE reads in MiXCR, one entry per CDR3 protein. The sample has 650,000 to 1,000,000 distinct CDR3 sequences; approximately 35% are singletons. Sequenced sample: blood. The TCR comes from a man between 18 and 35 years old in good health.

The CDR3 DNA is TGCAGTGCTAGTTTGAGACCGAGGTACCAAGAGACCCAGTTCTTT. This codes for CSASLRPRYQETQFF. The gene calls are TRBV20-1 and TRBJ2-5; no definite D call. CDR1 and CDR2 (germline): DFQATT, SNEGSKA (reference sequence). The CDR3 spans 15 residues.